Included here is one TCR beta chain sequence, with context. Its antigen is not known. V shed 4 bases, J shed 3 bases, and the junction held 7 bases outside the gene matches. The CDR3 consists of 15 residues. Germline assignment: CDR1 MNHEY and CDR2 SVGAGI. For TCR beta, libraries came from iRepertoire HTBI primers and Arm-PCR of CDR3 regions. MiXCR, applied by TCRdb to the multiplex PCR reads, yields one record per CDR3 protein. Of about 610,000 distinct CDR3 sequences in the sample, about 16% are singletons; the top ten hold about 11%. The record originates from a study of regulatory T cells in long-lasting Graves disease. General study results and limits: In persistent patients, shared public clonotypes (2,741) outnumbered those in new patients (roughly 1,000). Investigators studied peripheral blood only, not thyroid tissue.

Documented time point: newly diagnosed GD, antithyroid drugs for less than 3 months. There was RNA extracted from PBMCs, and the TCR library was made from it. American Thyroid Association guidelines were used to diagnose Graves' disease. This same sample was also taken into another study, of T cells in Graves' hyperthyroidism and ophthalmopathy. That work states: Ophthalmopathy could be told apart from stable hyperthyroidism with a 13 V-J model.

Material: peripheral blood mononuclear cells (PBMCs), obtained at new diagnosis, from a patient treated with antithyroid drugs. This rearrangement joins TRBV6-5 to TRBJ2-7, with 9 nucleotides matching TRBD2. This sequence originates from a man aged 18 to 29 with Graves disease. The CDR3 DNA follows: TGTGCCAGCAGTTCTCCCGCGGGGGGGGGCTACGAGCAGTACTTC. Translated: CASSSPAGGGYEQYF.